This T cell receptor beta chain originates from a study of T cells in Graves' hyperthyroidism and ophthalmopathy. Germline V lookup: CDR1 DFQATT, CDR2 SNEGSKA (reference sequence). The V and J ends lost 2 bases and 10 bases respectively, with 21 bases between them. CDR3 size: 16 residues. A few counts support this clonotype. Researchers took RNA transcripts and amplified the TCR beta CDR3 regions from them. HTBI primers drove first-round RT-PCR of the TCR CDR3. TCRdb independently ran MiXCR on the multiplex PCR reads; one entry per CDR3 protein. Here the sample spans hundreds of thousands of distinct CDR3 sequences, 17% being singletons.

The source of this sequence is a young woman with Graves' ophthalmopathy. Source material: blood. V usage is TRBV20-1 and J usage is TRBJ1-6; possible D gene TRBD1, 6 bases. In DNA, the CDR3 is TGCAGTGCTAGACCCGGGGGGCGGGGATACCGCTCACCCCTCCACTTT. Amino acid sequence: CSARPGGRGYRSPLHF.